This is a list of T cell receptor beta chains from one sample in a study of blood T cell repertoires in COVID-19. Assay: immunoSEQ multiplex PCR; the TCRdb copy retains only in-frame clones and omits some. The data contain hundreds of thousands of clones, around 88% of them seen just once; the ten biggest clones take up approximately 4.2%. Material for sequencing was peripheral blood. Every receptor here comes from a man aged 40-50 years with acute or convalescent COVID-19. Each CDR3 is given with its conserved first and last residue. A D gene is named only where the DNA matches it firmly. Rows give clone size only sometimes, using once, few, many, or a class for an expanded clone.

V gene	J gene	clone size	D gene	CDR3 DNA	CDR3 protein
TRBV30	TRBJ1-1	-	-	TGTGCCTCGAGTGGGGGGCTAGGCACTGAAGCTTTCTTT	CASSGGLGTEAFF
TRBV4-1	TRBJ2-2	-	TRBD2	TGCGCCAGCAGCCAAGAAGGTTGGTGGTCCAGCGGGGGGGCACCCACCGGGGAGCTGTTTTTT	CASSQEGWWSSGGAPTGELFF
TRBV5-5	TRBJ1-5	-	TRBD1	TGTGCCAGCAGCTTGTTCCTTAATCGACAGGGGAACCAGCCCCAGCATTTT	CASSLFLNRQGNQPQHF
TRBV2	TRBJ2-1	-	-	TGTGCCAGCAAAACTACCAATTACAATGAGCAGTTCTTC	CASKTTNYNEQFF
TRBV11-2	TRBJ2-7	-	-	TGTGCCAGCAGCTTCCCTCGACAGACCTACGAGCAGTACTTC	CASSFPRQTYEQYF
TRBV30	TRBJ1-1	-	-	TGTGCCTGGATGGGTCCCGGGGGTAAAGCTTTCTTT	CAWMGPGGKAFF
TRBV11-2	TRBJ2-2	few	-	TGTGCCAGCAGCTACGGAGGCGGGGAGCTGTTTTTT	CASSYGGGELFF
TRBV6-1	TRBJ2-7	-	-	TGTGCCAGCAGTGATTGGGGACTCGGCTCCTACGAGCAGTACTTC	CASSDWGLGSYEQYF
TRBV5-1	TRBJ2-2	-	-	TGCGCCAGCAGCTTCGGACAAAACACCGGGGAGCTGTTTTTT	CASSFGQNTGELFF
TRBV14	TRBJ2-1	-	-	TGTGCCAGCAGCGACACACCACAAGTTTACAATGAGCAGTTCTTC	CASSDTPQVYNEQFF
TRBV12-5	TRBJ1-1	-	-	TGTGCTAGTGTTGAACAGCCAAGCAACACTGAAGCTTTCTTT	CASVEQPSNTEAFF
TRBV7-8	TRBJ2-7	-	-	TGTGCCAGCAGCCCTTACTTCTACGAGCAGTACTTC	CASSPYFYEQYF